Reported below is one TCR beta chain. Its antigen is unknown. The investigators reverse transcribed all of the isolated RNA, so they sequenced expressed TCRB transcripts. Data came from immunoSEQ multiplex PCR; TCRdb stores just in-frame clones and leaves some out. The sample has approximately 160,000 clones; over 55% are singletons. The sample belongs to a study of beta chain features in type 1 diabetes. Whole-study results and caveats: Shorter TCRB CDR3s, moderately but significantly so, were found in Type 1 diabetes patients in all four CD4+ subsets. The study left unresolved whether HLA type influences TCRB rearrangement.

Sequencing used naive CD4+ T cells from blood. The clonotype originates from a young man with type 1 diabetes.

CDR3 sequence reads: CASSLVDWSVTDTQYF. CDR3 in DNA: TGTGCCAGCAGCTTAGTCGACTGGTCGGTAACAGATACGCAGTATTTT. The rearrangement joins TRBV7-9 to TRBJ2-3; D gene uncertain. The CDR3 is 16 residues long. In germline, CDR1 is SEHNR, CDR2 FQNEAQ (reference sequence). The germline V and J ends were trimmed by 1 base and 3 bases, with 14 bases remaining between them.